Below, 27 T cell receptor beta chains from the same sample are listed, as sequenced in a study of shared clonotypes between healthy human individuals. Generated by immunoSEQ multiplex PCR, the TCRdb table keeps only in-frame clones and is missing some. There are hundreds of thousands of clones in the sample; 95% to 97% occur only once, and less than 0.13% lies in the top ten. CD45RO-negative CD8 cells positively selected for CCR7 made up the naive population, which excluded terminally differentiated effector memory CD45RA+ cells. The sequencing sample was made of naive CD8+ T cells sorted from blood. The receptor set was obtained from a woman in her twenties or thirties in good health.

This chain links TRBV5-4 with TRBJ2-5; D uncertain. This CDR3 has 13 amino acids. Germline V gives CDR1 SGHNT, CDR2 YYREEE (reference sequence). V shed 4 bases and J shed 1 base, with 8 bases lying between them. The CDR3: CASSGPAQETQYF. CDR3 nucleotide sequence: TGTGCCAGCAGCGGGCCGGCCCAAGAGACCCAGTACTTC.

V is TRBV28 and J is TRBJ2-7; TRBD1 matches 8 bases. Germline V CDR1 and CDR2: MDHEN, SYDVKM. The CDR3 consists of 15 residues. V lost 2 bases, J lost 1 base, and 4 bases stayed unmatched. The CDR3: CASSLVGQGSYEQYF. CDR3 nucleotide sequence: TGTGCCAGCAGTTTAGTTGGACAGGGTTCCTACGAGCAGTACTTC.

The rearrangement links TRBV19 to TRBJ2-7; D remains unclear. The germline gives CDR1 LNHDA, CDR2 SQIVND (reference sequence). Between the trimmed V and J ends, which lost 1 base and 7 bases, there was a span of 11 bases. The CDR3 is 13 residues long. In DNA form, the CDR3 reads TGTGCCAGTAGTATAGGCGACTCCTTGGAGCAGTACTTC. This gives the protein CASSIGDSLEQYF.

J is TRBJ2-1 and V is TRBV7-9; D gene ambiguous. The V end was cut by 3 bases, the J end by 5 bases, with 8 bases between. Germline V lookup: CDR1 SEHNR, CDR2 FQNEAQ (reference sequence). The CDR3 runs to 13 residues. CDR3 DNA: TGTGCCAGCAGCTTCGACAACAACAATGAGCAGTTCTTC. Protein: CASSFDNNNEQFF. Looking up the rest from reference TRBV7-9 and TRBJ2-1 gives the full variable domain: DTGVSQNPRHKITKRGQNVTFRCDPISEHNRLYWYRQTLGQGPEFLTYFQNEAQLEKSRLLSDRFSAERPKGSFSTLEIQRTEQGDSAMYLCASSFDNNNEQFFGPGTRLTVL.

V usage is TRBV25-1 and J usage is TRBJ2-7, with TRBD1 as a possible D gene (5 bases). CDR3 length: 14 residues. Trimming shortened V by 3 bases and J by 3 bases, and 12 bases separated the two germline ends. The V gene's germline CDR1 is MGHDK and CDR2 SYGVNS. The DNA of the CDR3 is TGTGCCAGCAGTGATTGGGGCGAAAGCTACGAGCAGTACTTC. This translates into CASSDWGESYEQYF.

This sequence joins TRBV6-1 and TRBJ2-3, with 12 bases identical to TRBD2. Germline CDR1 is MNHNS and CDR2 is SASEGT. This CDR3 is built from 17 residues. V was pared by 0 bases and J by 1 base, with 2 bases of the junction left unmatched. CDR3 protein: CASSEARTSGGTDTQYF. The CDR3 coding sequence is TGTGCCAGCAGTGAAGCGAGGACTAGCGGGGGCACAGATACGCAGTATTTT.

About this clone: Other DNA variants within this sample encode the same CDR3. The chain joins TRBV7-2 to TRBJ2-5; D is undetermined. The germline gives CDR1 SGHTA, CDR2 FQGNSA. The CDR3 sequence is 13 residues long. V lost 1 base, J lost 3 bases, and 6 bases lay in between. The CDR3 DNA sequence: TGTGCCAGCAGCTTAGATGGAGAAGAGACCCAGTACTTC. This translates into CASSLDGEETQYF.

This chain links TRBV6-6 with TRBJ2-1; 9 bases agree with TRBD1. J was trimmed by 2 bases and V by 6 bases; bases with no gene match: 5. From germline, CDR1 is MNHNY and CDR2 SVGAGI (reference sequence). The CDR3 runs 15 residues. CDR3 sequence: CASSLWTGAYNEQFF. The CDR3 DNA reads TGTGCCAGCAGCCTATGGACAGGGGCCTACAATGAGCAGTTCTTC.

The chain links TRBV7-9 to TRBJ2-7, with a weak D call TRBD2 (7 bases). V was pared by 0 bases and J by 4 bases, with 13 bases between. Germline values: CDR1 SEHNR, CDR2 FQNEAQ (reference sequence). The CDR3 totals 15 residues. CDR3 protein: CASSLASGGGYEQYF. The DNA of the CDR3 is TGTGCCAGCAGCTTAGCTTCGGGGGGCGGTTACGAGCAGTACTTC.

The chain employs TRBV28 and TRBJ1-1, with a weak D call TRBD1 (6 bases). Germline V lookup: CDR1 MDHEN, CDR2 SYDVKM. The V gene lost 6 bases and the J gene lost 1 base, with 15 bases spanning the gap. The CDR3 has 15 residues. The CDR3 nucleotides read TGTGCCAGCAGCCCACTGCGGGGACAGAACACTGAAGCTTTCTTT. Its translation: CASSPLRGQNTEAFF.

The V call is TRBV14, the J call TRBJ2-2; D call uncertain. Germline CDR1 reads SGHDN; CDR2 reads FVKESK. The CDR3 covers 12 residues. Between the trimmed V and J ends, which lost 1 base and 4 bases, there was a span of 1 base. The CDR3 loop is CASSQGTGELFF. CDR3 bases: TGTGCCAGCAGCCAAGGCACCGGGGAGCTGTTTTTT.

This chain links TRBV27 with TRBJ1-3; weak D call: TRBD1 (6 bases). CDR1 is MNHEY and CDR2 is SMNVEV in the germline V gene (reference sequence). With 6 bases removed from V and 0 bases from J, the gap between germline ends came to 12 bases. The CDR3 is 15 amino acids. As DNA, the CDR3 is TGTGCCAGCAGGCTTGGGACAAGCTCTGGAAACACCATATATTTT. Encoded protein: CASRLGTSSGNTIYF.

The rearrangement joins TRBV2 to TRBJ2-7, with D hard to call. Trimming left V 7 bases short and J 2 bases short, with 6 bases between. This CDR3 is 11 amino acids long. CDR1 and CDR2 from the germline V gene are SNHLY and FYNNEI. The CDR3 sequence is CASTATYEQYF. Here the CDR3 DNA reads TGTGCCAGCACGGCTACCTACGAGCAGTACTTC.

This clone has just one count. The rearrangement joins TRBV28 to TRBJ1-1; D remains ambiguous. The CDR3 is 14 residues long. Germline lookup yields CDR1 MDHEN and CDR2 SYDVKM. V lost 3 bases and J 4 bases, leaving 12 bases between the germline ends. The CDR3 region is CASSFRTYGTEAFF. As DNA, the CDR3 is TGTGCCAGCAGTTTCCGGACTTATGGCACTGAAGCTTTCTTT.

V and J are TRBV7-9 and TRBJ2-1, with D unclear. V shed 6 bases and J shed 0 bases, with 15 bases lying between them. This CDR3 region has 16 residues. Germline CDR1 and CDR2: SEHNR and FQNEAQ (reference sequence). For the CDR3, the DNA is TGTGCCAGCAGATCCGACGAATTAAGCTCCTACAATGAGCAGTTCTTC. Translating it yields CASRSDELSSYNEQFF.

The gene calls are TRBV13 and TRBJ2-3, with TRBD1 as a possible D gene (6 bases). The V gene's germline CDR1 is PRHDT and CDR2 FYEKMQ (reference sequence). V was trimmed by 4 bases and J by 4 bases, leaving 9 bases between them. CDR3 length equals 13 residues. DNA of the CDR3: TGTGCCAGCAGCTCGACAGGATCAGATACGCAGTATTTT. This codes for CASSSTGSDTQYF.

The V call is TRBV5-6, the J call TRBJ2-6, with D unclear. Germline V gene lookup returns CDR1 SGHDT and CDR2 YYEEEE. The germline V and J ends were trimmed by 4 bases and 0 bases, with 8 bases remaining between them. There are 15 residues in the CDR3. CDR3: CASSTGDSGANVLTF. The CDR3 DNA sequence: TGTGCCAGCAGCACCGGAGACTCTGGGGCCAACGTCCTGACTTTC.

V is TRBV9 and J is TRBJ2-7; D is unresolved. The germline V gene has CDR1 SGDLS and CDR2 YYNGEE. This CDR3 region has 12 residues. The germline V and J ends were trimmed by 4 bases and 3 bases, with 8 bases remaining between them. The CDR3 DNA reads TGTGCCAGCAGCTCCGGCGACTACGAGCAGTACTTC. Protein: CASSSGDYEQYF.

The J gene is TRBJ1-2, the V gene TRBV4-1, with D possibly being TRBD1 (6 bases). V was clipped by 4 bases and J by 1 base, with 16 bases between them. This CDR3 has 16 amino acids. Germline V lookup: CDR1 MGHRA, CDR2 YSYEKL. The CDR3 reads CASSLRQAQRNYGYTF. The CDR3 DNA reads TGCGCCAGCAGCCTCCGACAGGCCCAACGTAACTATGGCTACACCTTC.

The chain is built from TRBV14 and TRBJ2-1; 9 bases align to TRBD1. The CDR3 runs 15 residues. Per germline, CDR1 SGHDN and CDR2 FVKESK. J gave up 7 bases and V 3 bases, and 7 bases lay outside the gene matches. DNA of the CDR3: TGTGCCAGCAGCCAGGCCGGGACAGGGTGGAATGAGCAGTTCTTC. This gives the protein CASSQAGTGWNEQFF. Using reference TRBV14 and TRBJ2-1 for the parts outside the CDR3, the full variable domain is EAGVTQFPSHSVIEKGQTVTLRCDPISGHDNLYWYRRVMGKEIKFLLHFVKESKQDESGMPNNRFLAERTGGTYSTLKVQPAELEDSGVYFCASSQAGTGWNEQFFGPGTRLTVL.

The chain employs TRBV11-1 and TRBJ2-7; the D gene is possibly TRBD1 (6 bases). The CDR3 is 13 residues long. The V gene's germline CDR1 is SGHAT and CDR2 FQDESV (reference sequence). The V end lost 5 bases, the J end lost 3 bases, and 11 bases lay between the germline ends. CDR3 DNA: TGTGCCAGCAGCCGGGACACTTACTACGAGCAGTACTTC. It encodes CASSRDTYYEQYF.

With regard to this clone: This sample also contains other DNA sequences that code for the same CDR3. CDR3: CASSLGETQYF. In DNA form, the CDR3 reads TGTGCCAGCAGCTTAGGAGAGACCCAGTACTTC. This chain uses TRBV11-2 with TRBJ2-5; D is uncertain. V was cut by 1 base and J by 4 bases, with 1 base left in between. The CDR3 is made up of 11 amino acids. CDR1 and CDR2 from the germline V gene are SGHAT and FQNNGV.

The gene calls are TRBV9 and TRBJ2-2; tentatively, D is TRBD2 (7 bases). Germline assignment: CDR1 SGDLS and CDR2 YYNGEE. The CDR3 contains 16 residues. The ends were cut back, 3 bases at V and 4 bases at J, with 16 bases in the middle. CDR3 sequence (DNA): TGTGCCAGCAGCGCCGGCGGGGGAGGGGGCACCGGGGAGCTGTTTTTT. Protein: CASSAGGGGGTGELFF.

The genes are TRBV4-1 and TRBJ1-1; D ambiguous. Germline lookup yields CDR1 MGHRA and CDR2 YSYEKL. This CDR3 is built from 14 residues. Trimming stripped 0 bases from V and 3 bases from J, with 8 bases between. The CDR3 protein is CASSQDFGYTEAFF. The CDR3 DNA follows: TGCGCCAGCAGCCAAGATTTCGGGTACACTGAAGCTTTCTTT.

The chain employs TRBV13 and TRBJ2-7; no clear D gene. The germline CDR1 and CDR2 sequences are PRHDT and FYEKMQ (reference sequence). V was trimmed by 0 bases and J by 3 bases, leaving 6 bases between them. The CDR3 is 13 amino acids. The CDR3 region is CASSLGTYYEQYF. Written as DNA, the CDR3 is TGTGCCAGCAGCTTAGGAACTTACTACGAGCAGTACTTC. The full variable domain, its missing parts supplied by reference TRBV13 and TRBJ2-7, is AAGVIQSPRHLIKEKRETATLKCYPIPRHDTVYWYQQGPGQDPQFLISFYEKMQSDKGSIPDRFSAQQFSDYHSELNMSSLELGDSALYFCASSLGTYYEQYFGPGTRLTVT.

The rearrangement uses TRBV19 and TRBJ2-1; D may match TRBD1 or TRBD2 (5 bases each). Germline V gene data show CDR1 as LNHDA and CDR2 as SQIVND (reference sequence). The CDR3 is made up of 14 amino acids. The V end lost 5 bases, the J end lost 7 bases, and 15 bases lay between the germline ends. CDR3 amino acids: CASSEWDGRNEQFF. As DNA, the CDR3 is TGTGCCAGTAGTGAATGGGACGGGCGAAATGAGCAGTTCTTC.

The chain combines TRBV4-1 with TRBJ1-4; 9 nucleotides line up with TRBD1. The CDR3 extends over 17 amino acids. J lost 2 bases, V lost 3 bases, and 7 bases had no gene match. Germline loops: CDR1 MGHRA, CDR2 YSYEKL. The DNA for the CDR3 is TGCGCCAGCAGCCACCGGGACAGGGTAAAGACTAATGAAAAACTGTTTTTT. This translates into CASSHRDRVKTNEKLFF.